This T cell receptor beta chain was recovered during a study of cytomegalovirus exposure and HLA in healthy donors. Study at large: An earlier analysis found fewer than 140 million unique TCR beta sequences from approximately 190 million T cells. Study-level results: When presence/absence was analysed, sequencing depth was taken to be roughly uniform across donors. Later analysis associated a missense DCLRE1C variant with TCR beta V- and J-gene trimming. Apparent HLA restriction characterized most CMV-associated TCR beta chains in a later analysis.

Worth noting for this clone: The target antigen is unknown.

13 Jbeta primers and 60 Vbeta primers were used for the PCR. Sequencing was performed with immunoSEQ multiplex PCR; in TCRdb, only in-frame clones are kept and a portion is missing. The sample records 40,000 to 45,000 clones, more than 45% being singletons. This CDR3 comprises 13 residues. Deletions cut 6 bases from V and 13 bases from J, with 18 bases between. Germline CDR1 and CDR2: MGHRA and YSYEKL. V usage is TRBV4-1 and J usage is TRBJ1-4, with D possibly TRBD1 on 6 matching bases. The TCR was taken from a man aged 55-75 years in good health and CMV-seronegative. Sequencing was carried out using PBMCs. The CDR3 DNA reads TGCGCCAGCAGTCTCCAGCCAGGGGTTCTACTGTTTTTT. Protein: CASSLQPGVLLFF.